This T cell receptor beta chain is from a study of shared clonotypes between healthy human individuals. The protocol was immunoSEQ multiplex PCR, while the TCRdb copy is restricted to in-frame clones and leaves out a portion. Of just over 2,000,000 clones detected, about 95% appear once; the ten largest clones hold about 0.13%. Study results and caveats: Sharing across four donors was highest in naive CD4 (roughly 5%) and lowest in memory CD8 (about 0.4%).

The CDR3 contains 18 residues. From germline, CDR1 is WSHSY and CDR2 SAAADI. The V and J ends lost 3 bases and 5 bases respectively, with 22 bases between them. On this clone: The antigen is not known.

The receptor's source is a man between 18 and 35 years old in good health. The source material was naive CD4+ T cells sorted from blood. Stated subset: CD45RA+ positively selected. The V and J genes are TRBV10-2 and TRBJ1-4; D gene ambiguous. The CDR3 reads CASSDTIRGFEMNEKLFF. DNA for the CDR3: TGCGCCAGCAGTGATACGATAAGAGGGTTCGAGATGAATGAAAAACTGTTTTTT.